This TCR beta chain emerged from a study of T cell responses to AZD1222 COVID-19 vaccine. This clone appeared a few times. This CDR3 has 14 residues. Germline V gene data show CDR1 as GTSNPN and CDR2 as SVGIG (reference sequence). The V and J ends lost 4 bases and 3 bases respectively, with 12 bases between them. TCRdb's table, derived via immunoSEQ multiplex PCR, lists solely in-frame clones and lacks some. The sample has 150,000 to 200,000 clones; about 95% are singletons. The receptor was isolated from an adult in good health. Sample: peripheral blood, taken on day 0 of AZD1222 vaccination. The chain couples TRBV30 to TRBJ2-2, with D possibly being TRBD1 or TRBD2 (5 bases each). CDR3 coding DNA: TGTGCCTGGACTACCGGGACCGACACCGGGGAGCTGTTTTTT. It specifies CAWTTGTDTGELFF.